What follows are 19 T cell receptor beta chains derived from one specimen sequenced in a study of T cell responses to AZD1222 COVID-19 vaccine. Assay used: immunoSEQ multiplex PCR; TCRdb lists only in-frame clones, some missing. The sample includes approximately 130,000 clones, roughly 90% of them seen just once. The source material was peripheral blood, sampled on day 0 of AZD1222 vaccination. The receptor set was obtained from an adult in good health.

This chain connects TRBV18 to TRBJ2-7; perhaps TRBD1 as D (6 bases). V lost 2 bases to trimming and J lost 3 bases, with 14 bases between them. Germline V gene lookup returns CDR1 KGHSH and CDR2 LQKENI. This CDR3 region has 15 residues. The CDR3 protein is CASSPEQGLYYEQYF. The CDR3 bases are TGTGCCAGCTCACCAGAACAGGGTCTATACTACGAGCAGTACTTC.

The chain links TRBV27 to TRBJ2-7; TRBD1 aligns across 11 bases. Germline loops: CDR1 MNHEY, CDR2 SMNVEV (reference sequence). The CDR3 has 19 amino acids. V was clipped by 3 bases and J by 2 bases; unmatched bases: 15. The CDR3 is CASSLFGQGASGVPYEQYF. The CDR3 coding sequence is TGTGCCAGCAGTTTGTTTGGACAGGGGGCGAGCGGGGTCCCCTACGAGCAGTACTTC.

The CDR3 nucleotides read TGTGCCTGGAGACACGGACAGTTATATGGCTACACCTTC. Amino acids: CAWRHGQLYGYTF. The chain recombines TRBV30 with TRBJ1-2; D is possibly TRBD1 (6 bases). CDR1 GTSNPN and CDR2 SVGIG come from the germline V gene (reference sequence). With 3 bases removed from V and 5 bases from J, the gap between germline ends came to 13 bases. The length of the CDR3 is 13 residues.

J is TRBJ2-1 and V is TRBV9; TRBD2 matches 9 bases. The CDR3 contains 14 residues. With V trimmed by 6 bases and J by 8 bases, 9 bases remained unmatched. Germline CDR1 reads SGDLS; CDR2 reads YYNGEE. CDR3 amino acids: CASTRSSGRDEQFF. CDR3 bases: TGTGCCAGCACCCGAAGTAGCGGGAGAGATGAGCAGTTCTTC.

The chain carries TRBV6-5 and TRBJ1-4, with 8 nucleotides matching TRBD1. CDR3 length: 14 residues. V was clipped by 4 bases and J by 8 bases; unmatched bases: 6. Germline V CDR1 and CDR2: MNHEY, SVGAGI. The CDR3 here is CASSSGQGREKLFF. The CDR3 DNA follows: TGTGCCAGCAGTTCCGGACAGGGTAGAGAAAAACTGTTTTTT.

The chain recombines TRBV30 with TRBJ1-2; D is unclear. Trimming stripped 4 bases from V and 5 bases from J, with 11 bases between. Germline values: CDR1 GTSNPN, CDR2 SVGIG (reference sequence). The CDR3 covers 12 residues. CDR3 in amino acids: CAWKYGVYGYTF. The CDR3 coding sequence is TGTGCCTGGAAGTATGGGGTGTATGGCTACACCTTC.

V is TRBV2 and J is TRBJ2-7; TRBD2 matches at 7 bases. J was trimmed by 3 bases and V by 7 bases; bases with no gene match: 6. The CDR3 is 13 residues long. Germline V gene lookup returns CDR1 SNHLY and CDR2 FYNNEI. The CDR3 reads CASTFSGIYEQYF. Here the CDR3 DNA reads TGTGCCAGCACGTTCAGCGGGATCTACGAGCAGTACTTC.

The chain employs TRBV28 and TRBJ1-2; D unclear. V was pared by 4 bases and J by 10 bases, with 10 bases between. CDR3 size: 11 residues. CDR1 is MDHEN and CDR2 is SYDVKM in the germline V gene. The CDR3 nucleotides are TGTGCCAGCAGTTCCCTCTGGGACTACACCTTC. Protein sequence: CASSSLWDYTF.

The chain recombines TRBV14 with TRBJ1-2, with 7 bases fitting TRBD1. The V gene end was trimmed by 5 bases and the J gene end by 4 bases; junction bases not matched to a gene: 10. Germline-derived CDR1 and CDR2 are SGHDN and FVKESK. The CDR3 runs to 15 residues. CDR3 amino acids: CASSDRPGTVYGYTF. As DNA, the CDR3 is TGTGCCAGCAGCGATCGCCCGGGGACAGTCTATGGCTACACCTTC.

The chain is built from TRBV30 and TRBJ1-1, with a tentative D call TRBD1 (6 bases). The V gene lost 2 bases and the J gene lost 5 bases, with 15 bases spanning the gap. The CDR3 sequence is 14 residues long. CDR1 GTSNPN and CDR2 SVGIG come from the germline V gene (reference sequence). CDR3: CAWSSQGQGTEAFF. CDR3 nucleotide sequence: TGTGCCTGGAGTTCCCAGGGGCAGGGTACTGAAGCTTTCTTT.

This CDR3 is CASSNNDSDRRINTGELFF. CDR3 sequence (DNA): TGTGCCAGCAGCAACAATGATTCGGACAGGAGAATTAACACCGGGGAGCTGTTTTTT. The J gene is TRBJ2-2, the V gene TRBV21-1; no DNA check was done on the table's D call, TRBD1. TRBV21-1 represents a pseudogene. There are 19 residues in the CDR3.

J is TRBJ2-7 and V is TRBV9, with D unresolved. V lost 0 bases and J lost 4, with 11 bases in between. The CDR3 covers 14 residues. The germline V gene has CDR1 SGDLS and CDR2 YYNGEE. CDR3 amino acids: CASSVALVGYEQYF. The CDR3 DNA follows: TGTGCCAGCAGCGTAGCCCTTGTCGGTTACGAGCAGTACTTC.

This clone was seen only once. The rearrangement links TRBV5-1 to TRBJ2-7, with TRBD2 matching 12 bases. V gave up 4 bases and J gave up 1 base; unmatched junction bases: 6. The V gene's germline CDR1 is SGHRS and CDR2 YFSETQ. The CDR3 sequence is 16 residues long. In DNA form, the CDR3 reads TGCGCCAGCAGCGGCCTAGCGGGAGGGAGATCCTACGAGCAGTACTTC. Protein product: CASSGLAGGRSYEQYF.

The V and J genes are TRBV5-1 and TRBJ2-3, with D unresolved. The V and J ends lost 0 bases and 4 bases respectively, with 15 bases between them. The CDR3 covers 16 residues. Germline CDR1 reads SGHRS; CDR2 reads YFSETQ. CDR3 sequence reads: CASSLGVASTADTQYF. The DNA for the CDR3 is TGCGCCAGCAGCTTGGGGGTGGCAAGTACCGCAGATACGCAGTATTTT.

The genes are TRBV6-5 and TRBJ1-1; D not certain. The germline V gene has CDR1 MNHEY and CDR2 SVGAGI. V gave up 6 bases and J gave up 3 bases, with 14 bases separating them. The CDR3 is 14 amino acids. The CDR3 loop is CASSHLARDTEAFF. The CDR3 DNA is TGTGCCAGCAGCCACTTAGCGCGGGACACTGAAGCTTTCTTT.

The chain employs TRBV14 and TRBJ1-1; no firm D call. The germline gives CDR1 SGHDN, CDR2 FVKESK. Trimming shortened V by 3 bases and J by 7 bases, and 12 bases separated the two germline ends. The CDR3 consists of 13 residues. CDR3 amino acids: CASSHLRGIEAFF. The CDR3 DNA reads as TGTGCCAGCAGCCATCTCCGGGGTATTGAAGCTTTCTTT. The whole variable domain, filled in from reference TRBV14 and TRBJ1-1, reads EAGVTQFPSHSVIEKGQTVTLRCDPISGHDNLYWYRRVMGKEIKFLLHFVKESKQDESGMPNNRFLAERTGGTYSTLKVQPAELEDSGVYFCASSHLRGIEAFFGQGTRLTVV.

The chain uses TRBV7-9 and TRBJ1-2, with a weak D call TRBD1 (5 bases). The CDR3 runs to 15 residues. V was clipped by 5 bases and J by 0 bases, with 13 bases between them. Germline-derived CDR1 and CDR2 are SEHNR and FQNEAQ (reference sequence). The CDR3 region is CASSLRGATNYGYTF. The CDR3 region has the DNA TGTGCCAGCAGCCTCAGAGGGGCCACTAACTATGGCTACACCTTC. The variable domain in full, completed from reference TRBV7-9 and TRBJ1-2, reads DTGVSQNPRHKITKRGQNVTFRCDPISEHNRLYWYRQTLGQGPEFLTYFQNEAQLEKSRLLSDRFSAERPKGSFSTLEIQRTEQGDSAMYLCASSLRGATNYGYTFGSGTRLTVV.

This chain links TRBV7-9 with TRBJ1-4; maybe TRBD1 (5 bases). The V gene lost 7 bases and the J gene lost 7 bases, with 25 bases spanning the gap. This CDR3 has 17 amino acids. Germline V gene sequence: CDR1 SEHNR, CDR2 FQNEAQ (reference sequence). CDR3 protein: CASTPPRGGRFGEKLFF. CDR3 nucleotides: TGTGCCAGCACCCCCCCCCGGGGGGGAAGGTTCGGTGAAAAACTGTTTTTT.

The J gene is TRBJ2-1, the V gene TRBV4-2; the match to TRBD2 covers 8 bases. The CDR3 spans 17 residues. Germline V gene lookup returns CDR1 LGHNA and CDR2 YNFKEQ. V shed 0 bases, J shed 7 bases, and the junction held 11 bases outside the gene matches. CDR3 bases: TGTGCCAGCAGCCAAGAACTAGCGGAGTCTTTTGGGAATGAGCAGTTCTTC. Protein: CASSQELAESFGNEQFF.